The rows below give T cell receptor beta chains drawn from one sample of a study of T cell responses to AZD1222 COVID-19 vaccine. Sequenced by immunoSEQ multiplex PCR; TCRdb stores in-frame clones only, minus some. The sample holds tens of thousands of clones, approximately 80% seen once. The material was peripheral blood, obtained on day 0 of AZD1222 vaccination. These receptors were collected from an adult in good health. Each CDR3 is given with its conserved first and last residue. Each record gives: clone size, V gene, D gene, J gene, CDR3 protein, CDR3 DNA. The D gene is left open where the match is weak. The size entry is marked missing in some rows and otherwise reads once, few, many or a size class.

-	TRBV2	-	TRBJ1-5	CASTGGYSNQPQHF	TGTGCCTCCACGGGGGGGTATAGCAATCAGCCCCAGCATTTT
-	TRBV5-1	TRBD1	TRBJ2-7	CASDEGQGAYEQYF	TGCGCCAGCGACGAAGGGCAGGGGGCCTACGAGCAGTACTTC
-	TRBV19	TRBD2	TRBJ2-2	CASSPGTSGTGELFF	TGTGCCAGTAGTCCCGGGACTAGCGGCACCGGGGAGCTGTTTTTT
-	TRBV4-1	TRBD2	TRBJ2-3	CASSQGISGMNTDTQYF	TGCGCCAGCAGCCAAGGAATTAGCGGGATGAACACAGATACGCAGTATTTT
few	TRBV28	-	TRBJ1-5	CASRGASNQPQHF	TGTGCCAGCAGGGGAGCGAGCAATCAGCCCCAGCATTTT
once	TRBV28	TRBD1	TRBJ2-7	CASSQGDRAIFYEQYF	TGTGCCAGCAGCCAAGGGGACAGGGCAATCTTCTACGAGCAGTACTTC
few	TRBV27	-	TRBJ1-6	CASSFYGGNNSPLHF	TGTGCCAGCAGTTTTTATGGCGGAAATAATTCACCCCTCCACTTT
-	TRBV28	TRBD2	TRBJ2-7	CATIREGAYEQYF	TGTGCCACCATAAGGGAGGGAGCTTACGAGCAGTACTTC
-	TRBV10-1	-	TRBJ2-5	CASSPGQIQETQYF	TGCGCCAGCAGTCCCGGACAGATCCAAGAGACCCAGTACTTC
-	TRBV10-3	-	TRBJ1-1	CAISEGQDTEAFF	TGTGCCATCAGTGAAGGACAAGACACTGAAGCTTTCTTT
-	TRBV11-2	TRBD1	TRBJ1-1	CASKTFRTGGYLNTEAFF	TGTGCCAGCAAGACCTTCCGGACAGGGGGCTACTTGAACACTGAAGCTTTCTTT
few	TRBV28	-	TRBJ1-2	CASALSKSGYTF	TGTGCCAGCGCCCTCTCAAAGTCCGGCTACACCTTC
few	TRBV30	-	TRBJ1-1	CAWARTADVEAFF	TGTGCCTGGGCCAGGACGGCGGATGTTGAAGCTTTCTTT
many	TRBV19	-	TRBJ2-4	CASSIEGVNIQYF	TGTGCCAGTAGTATAGAAGGAGTGAACATTCAGTACTTC
-	TRBV18	-	TRBJ1-5	CASSPLGGGNQPQHF	TGTGCCAGCTCACCACTTGGGGGTGGAAATCAGCCCCAGCATTTT
once	TRBV6-5	TRBD2	TRBJ2-1	CASTPGLAGDEQFF	TGTGCCAGCACTCCGGGACTAGCGGGCGATGAGCAGTTCTTC
-	TRBV19	-	TRBJ1-1	CASIAGLKNTEAFF	TGTGCCAGTATTGCCGGACTGAAGAACACTGAAGCTTTCTTT
few	TRBV2	TRBD1	TRBJ2-5	CASSENRGETQYF	TGTGCCAGCAGTGAAAACAGGGGGGAGACCCAGTACTTC
-	TRBV7-2	-	TRBJ2-2	CASSLSRTGELFF	TGTGCCAGCAGCTTAAGTAGGACCGGGGAGCTGTTTTTT
-	TRBV3-1/TRBV3-2	-	TRBJ1-1	CASSLRVNTEAFF	TGTGCCAGCAGCCTGAGGGTGAACACTGAAGCTTTCTTT
-	TRBV7-9	-	TRBJ2-7	CASSLERTIYEQYF	TGTGCCAGCAGCTTAGAGAGGACAATCTACGAGCAGTACTTC
-	TRBV14	-	TRBJ1-6	CASSPDLVTLHF	TGTGCCAGCAGCCCCGACCTTGTCACCCTCCACTTT
-	TRBV5-4	-	TRBJ2-7	CASSRGVEQYF	TGTGCCAGCAGCAGGGGGGTCGAGCAGTACTTC
-	TRBV2	TRBD2	TRBJ2-7	CASSEAGAGSSYEQYF	TGTGCCAGCAGTGAAGCTGGAGCGGGGAGCTCCTACGAGCAGTACTTC
-	TRBV6-1	-	TRBJ1-2	CASSERGGAGGRYGYTF	TGTGCCAGCAGTGAGAGGGGAGGGGCTGGAGGTCGGTATGGCTACACCTTC
-	TRBV9	TRBD2	TRBJ2-3	CASSPRDKAGGVTDTQYF	TGTGCCAGCAGCCCCAGAGATAAAGCGGGAGGGGTCACAGATACGCAGTATTTT
few	TRBV7-8	TRBD2	TRBJ2-1	CASSSGLANYNEQFF	TGTGCCAGCAGCTCGGGACTAGCGAACTACAATGAGCAGTTCTTC
-	TRBV15	-	TRBJ2-2	CATSRDGTGELFF	TGTGCCACCAGCAGAGACGGGACCGGGGAGCTGTTTTTT
once	TRBV7-8	TRBD2	TRBJ2-7	CASSSRGLAGRLGSYEQYF	TGTGCCAGCAGCTCCCGGGGACTAGCGGGACGCCTCGGCTCCTACGAGCAGTACTTC
-	TRBV12-3/TRBV12-4	-	TRBJ1-1	CASSPPGFTEAFF	TGTGCCAGCAGTCCCCCAGGGTTCACTGAAGCTTTCTTT
-	TRBV19	-	TRBJ1-2	CASRKRGSKGYTF	TGTGCCAGCCGGAAAAGAGGGTCAAAAGGCTACACCTTC
few	TRBV6-6	-	TRBJ1-4	CASINKAGGDEKLFF	TGTGCCAGCATCAATAAGGCAGGAGGAGATGAAAAACTGTTTTTT
-	TRBV5-6	-	TRBJ2-4	CASSLPGTAKNIQYF	TGTGCCAGCAGCTTGCCAGGTACGGCCAAAAACATTCAGTACTTC
-	TRBV29-1	TRBD1	TRBJ1-2	CSVSGGQGIYGYTF	TGCAGCGTTTCCGGTGGACAGGGAATCTATGGCTACACCTTC
-	TRBV19	-	TRBJ2-6	CASTGVLGFSGANVLTF	TGTGCCAGTACGGGGGTGTTGGGGTTCTCTGGGGCCAACGTCCTGACTTTC
-	TRBV5-6	-	TRBJ1-1	CASSFLSARRNTEAFF	TGTGCCAGCAGCTTCTTGTCCGCCAGGAGGAACACTGAAGCTTTCTTT
-	TRBV6-1	-	TRBJ2-7	CASSVEGTVTSYEQYF	TGTGCCAGCAGTGTAGAAGGTACAGTGACCTCCTACGAGCAGTACTTC
few	TRBV30	TRBD1	TRBJ1-5	CACRDRLNQPQHF	TGTGCCTGTCGGGACAGATTAAATCAGCCCCAGCATTTT
-	TRBV6-5	-	TRBJ1-4	CASSFGTTNEKLFF	TGTGCCAGCAGTTTCGGCACAACTAATGAAAAACTGTTTTTT
-	TRBV28	-	TRBJ1-4	CASSSPQGFGSGNEKLFF	TGTGCCAGCAGTTCCCCACAGGGCTTCGGATCAGGGAATGAAAAACTGTTTTTT
-	TRBV5-8	-	TRBJ1-1	CASSLSWQKAFF	TGTGCCAGCAGCTTAAGTTGGCAGAAAGCTTTCTTT
once	TRBV4-3	TRBD1	TRBJ2-6	CASRLDRAAGANVLTF	TGCGCCAGCAGACTGGACAGGGCGGCTGGGGCCAACGTCCTGACTTTC
-	TRBV30	-	TRBJ1-3	CAWSVSGNTIYF	TGTGCCTGGAGTGTAAGTGGAAACACCATATATTTT
-	TRBV29-1	TRBD1	TRBJ2-3	CSVAKGQGADTQYF	TGCAGCGTTGCGAAGGGACAGGGGGCAGATACGCAGTATTTT